The 4 T cell receptor beta chains below were found in one sample sequenced in a study of OX40 agonist ivuxolimab in advanced cancers. The method was immunoSEQ multiplex PCR; TCRdb's version includes in-frame clones alone and lacks a portion of them. The sample gives over 80,000 clones, under 95% of which show up once; 0.4% to 0.55% is in the top ten. This specimen was CD4+ or CD8+ T cells sorted from blood, taken in a trial of the OX40 agonist ivuxolimab. The receptors were sampled from an adult with an advanced solid tumor such as melanoma, head and neck, liver or kidney cancer.

The V call is TRBV18, the J call TRBJ2-7, with D perhaps matching TRBD2 (7 bases). V dropped 1 base and J dropped 5 bases, with 15 bases sitting between them. Per germline, CDR1 KGHSH and CDR2 LQKENI. CDR3 length: 15 residues. CDR3 protein: CASSPLSGGYNEQYF. CDR3 bases: TGTGCCAGCTCACCACTGTCGGGGGGCTACAACGAGCAGTACTTC.

The chain uses TRBV6-5 and TRBJ2-7; perhaps TRBD1 as D (6 bases). The CDR3 runs 16 residues. V lost 0 bases and J lost 3, with 15 bases in between. In germline, CDR1 is MNHEY, CDR2 SVGAGI. The chain's CDR3 is CASSYSRTDGYYEQYF. The CDR3 nucleotides are TGTGCCAGCAGTTACTCCCGGACAGACGGGTACTACGAGCAGTACTTC.

J is TRBJ2-3 and V is TRBV11-1, with TRBD2 identical over 9 bases. The CDR3 runs to 19 residues. Per germline, CDR1 SGHAT and CDR2 FQDESV (reference sequence). J was trimmed by 2 bases and V by 1 base; bases with no gene match: 13. CDR3 coding DNA: TGTGCCAGCAGCTTAGGTTTGGCTAGCGGGGAGGATTCCACAGATACGCAGTATTTT. Its translation: CASSLGLASGEDSTDTQYF.

Only a few counts were recorded for this clone. V is TRBV27 and J is TRBJ2-7; 8 bases match TRBD1. CDR3 length equals 16 residues. V dropped 6 bases and J dropped 2; count of bases not matched to a gene: 12. Germline CDR1 is MNHEY and CDR2 is SMNVEV (reference sequence). The DNA of the CDR3 is TGTGCCAGCAGCCCCTTTTTTACAGGGGGGACCTACGAGCAGTACTTC. Encoded protein: CASSPFFTGGTYEQYF.